The text below deals with one TCR beta chain. This CDR3 is 12 amino acids long. Trimming cost V 4 bases and J 8 bases, with 12 bases left between them. The germline V gene encodes CDR1 DFQATT and CDR2 SNEGSKA (reference sequence). This record comes from a study of blood T cells in healthy people across ages. Each of the donors had roughly 9.4 milliliters of peripheral blood drawn into EDTA-treated Vacutainer tubes. A sample-barcoded 5' primer and a J-beta primer mix were used in a second PCR of about 6 to 12 cycles. Paired-end reads containing CDR3 totaled no fewer than 3 million for each sample. TCRdb itself ran the 5' RACE reads through MiXCR, one entry per CDR3 protein. The sample comprises approximately 2,000,000 distinct CDR3 sequences, about 39% of which are singletons, and 20% to 25% rests with the top ten.

Sequencing was performed on blood. The V and J genes are TRBV20-1 and TRBJ2-1; D gene uncertain. The source of this sequence is a human donor in good health. The DNA for the CDR3 is TGCAGTGCTATGCTCAGCAATCATGAGCAGTTCTTC. Residues: CSAMLSNHEQFF.